This TCR beta chain was captured by sequencing in a study of blood T cell repertoires in COVID-19. Study-level information: Acute and convalescent COVID-19 specimens originated in the United States, Italy and Spain.

TCRdb's table, derived via immunoSEQ multiplex PCR, lists solely in-frame clones and lacks some. The table records some 210,000 clones, about 76% of them present only once. Participants, about 18 to 90 years old, spanned some 23 US areas. Clinical histories supplied by participants themselves formed the basis of cohort assignment. With 0 bases removed from V and 2 bases from J, the gap between germline ends came to 11 bases. Germline assignment: CDR1 SGHRS and CDR2 YFSETQ. The CDR3 spans 16 residues. The receptor was derived from a woman aged 45-60 years with acute COVID-19. Sample: PBMCs or T cells enriched from blood (not recorded which). The chain uses TRBV5-1 and TRBJ2-2; possible D gene TRBD1, 5 bases. CDR3 protein: CASSLAGIGNTGELFF. The CDR3 coding sequence is TGCGCCAGCAGCTTGGCAGGGATCGGAAACACCGGGGAGCTGTTTTTT.